A selection of T cell receptor beta chains follows, all from one sample in a study of blood T cell repertoires in COVID-19. Profiled with immunoSEQ multiplex PCR; TCRdb holds only in-frame clones, not every one. Among about 200,000 clones listed, around 80% were seen once. The sample comprised peripheral blood. All receptors derive from a human donor with acute or convalescent COVID-19. The donor label of this sample is uncertain. Both conserved end residues are part of each CDR3. A D gene is named only where the DNA matches it firmly. Size is omitted from some rows. Given values are once, few, many or a class for expanded clones.

D | size | J | V | CDR3 | DNA
NA | NA | TRBJ2-5 | TRBV6-2/TRBV6-3 | CASSSRPVVTQETQYF | TGTGCCAGCAGTTCCCGTCCGGTGGTTACCCAAGAGACCCAGTACTTC
NA | NA | TRBJ1-4 | TRBV7-2 | CASSLREDFEKLFF | TGTGCCAGCAGCTTAAGGGAGGATTTTGAAAAACTGTTTTTT
TRBD1 | NA | TRBJ1-5 | TRBV2 | CASRGQGAFQGNQPQHF | TGTGCCAGCAGAGGACAGGGGGCTTTTCAGGGCAATCAGCCCCAGCATTTT
TRBD2 | NA | TRBJ2-1 | TRBV18 | CASSPRTSASNEQFF | TGTGCCAGCTCACCCCGGACTAGCGCTTCAAATGAGCAGTTCTTC
NA | NA | TRBJ1-4 | TRBV5-4 | CASSLAGQGRASNEKLFF | TGTGCCAGCAGCTTGGCGGGGCAGGGGAGGGCCAGTAATGAAAAACTGTTTTTT
TRBD1 | once | TRBJ1-3 | TRBV20-1 | CSASYVAGGRNTIYF | TGCAGTGCTAGTTATGTTGCAGGGGGCAGAAACACCATATATTTT
NA | NA | TRBJ2-1 | TRBV6-5 | CASSPKRRRDNEQFF | TGTGCCAGCAGTCCCAAGCGGAGGAGGGACAATGAGCAGTTCTTC
TRBD1 | once | TRBJ2-1 | TRBV18 | CASSAGGDHNEQFF | TGTGCCAGCTCCGCAGGGGGCGATCACAATGAGCAGTTCTTC
NA | NA | TRBJ2-3 | TRBV11-2 | CASSLERRADTQYF | TGTGCCAGCAGCTTAGAGAGGAGAGCAGATACGCAGTATTTT
NA | NA | TRBJ2-5 | TRBV5-1 | CASSAGTGEETQYF | TGCGCCAGCAGCGCCGGAACAGGAGAAGAGACCCAGTACTTC
TRBD2 | once | TRBJ2-3 | TRBV5-1 | CASSLASGTADTQYF | TGCGCCAGCAGCTTGGCTAGCGGGACCGCAGATACGCAGTATTTT
TRBD2 | few | TRBJ2-3 | TRBV11-2 | CASSSPGLAGDTQYF | TGTGCCAGCAGCTCTCCGGGACTAGCGGGTGATACGCAGTATTTT
NA | NA | TRBJ1-1 | TRBV5-1 | CASSLDRPTGEAFF | TGCGCCAGCAGCTTGGACCGCCCGACAGGAGAAGCTTTCTTT
NA | NA | TRBJ1-1 | TRBV11-2 | CASSLVQDTEAFF | TGTGCCAGCAGCTTAGTACAGGACACTGAAGCTTTCTTT
NA | NA | TRBJ2-1 | TRBV7-3 | CASSFGGTSGNEQFF | TGTGCCAGCAGCTTTGGAGGTACATCGGGGAATGAGCAGTTCTTC
NA | NA | TRBJ1-4 | TRBV28 | CASSRGGASANEKLFF | TGTGCCAGCAGCCGCGGGGGGGCAAGCGCTAATGAAAAACTGTTTTTT
NA | NA | TRBJ2-7 | TRBV5-8 | CASSLWRSHYEQYF | TGTGCCAGCAGCTTGTGGCGGTCTCATTACGAGCAGTACTTC
TRBD1 | NA | TRBJ1-2 | TRBV5-1 | CASSLDGQGPYGYTF | TGCGCCAGCAGCTTGGATGGACAGGGACCCTATGGCTACACCTTC
NA | NA | TRBJ1-5 | TRBV5-3 | CARSFPDSSNQPQHF | TGTGCCAGAAGCTTTCCGGACAGTAGCAATCAGCCCCAGCATTTT
NA | NA | TRBJ1-1 | TRBV7-2 | CASSASTRNTEAFF | TGTGCCAGCAGCGCCAGTACAAGGAACACTGAAGCTTTCTTT
NA | NA | TRBJ2-5 | TRBV3-1/TRBV3-2 | CASSQEDRPGETQYF | TGTGCCAGCAGCCAAGAAGACCGTCCCGGGGAGACCCAGTACTTC
TRBD2 | NA | TRBJ2-7 | TRBV7-2 | CASSLGRGYEQYF | TGTGCCAGCAGCTTAGGGCGGGGGTACGAGCAGTACTTC
TRBD1 | NA | TRBJ2-3 | TRBV29-1 | CSVAPIGTGSTDTQYF | TGCAGCGTTGCCCCTATCGGGACAGGGAGCACAGATACGCAGTATTTT
NA | NA | TRBJ2-2 | TRBV7-2 | CASSLRQPSNTGELFF | TGTGCCAGCAGCCTTCGACAGCCATCAAACACCGGGGAGCTGTTTTTT
NA | NA | TRBJ2-7 | TRBV5-4 | CASSYGTFSYEQYF | TGTGCCAGCAGCTACGGGACATTCTCCTACGAGCAGTACTTC
TRBD2 | NA | TRBJ2-7 | TRBV12-3/TRBV12-4 | CASSRGLAGVKYF | TGTGCCAGCAGCCGGGGGCTAGCGGGAGTCAAGTACTTC
TRBD1 | NA | TRBJ2-1 | TRBV5-6 | CASSSPRTGYNEQFF | TGTGCCAGCAGCTCGCCCCGGACAGGGTACAATGAGCAGTTCTTC
TRBD2 | NA | TRBJ2-5 | TRBV9 | CASSARGGRSETQYF | TGTGCCAGCAGCGCTCGTGGCGGGAGGTCAGAGACCCAGTACTTC
NA | NA | TRBJ1-4 | TRBV4-3 | CASSQDNRAEKLFF | TGCGCCAGCAGCCAAGATAACAGGGCTGAAAAACTGTTTTTT